The 5 T cell receptor beta chains below come from one sample, sequenced in a study of cytomegalovirus exposure and HLA in healthy donors. PCR primers comprised 60 Vbeta and 13 Jbeta primers. Sequencing was performed with immunoSEQ multiplex PCR; in TCRdb, only in-frame clones are kept and a portion is missing. The repertoire includes around 71,000 clones, roughly 60% of them detected once, and approximately 5.8% sits in the top ten. The material sequenced was PBMCs. The receptors were sampled from a man aged 25 to 40 in good health and CMV-seropositive.

This clone was observed a few times. This sequence joins TRBV28 and TRBJ1-2; tentatively, D is TRBD1 (5 bases). The V end was cut by 5 bases, the J end by 2 bases, with 9 bases between. CDR3 size: 13 residues. Germline V gene lookup returns CDR1 MDHEN and CDR2 SYDVKM. CDR3 residues: CASSGALNYGYTF. The CDR3 region has the DNA TGTGCCAGCAGTGGGGCCTTGAACTATGGCTACACCTTC.

There are a few counts of this clone. The chain uses TRBV10-1 and TRBJ2-7; D possibly corresponds to TRBD2 (5 bases). In germline, CDR1 is WNHNN, CDR2 SYGVQD (reference sequence). V lost 4 bases, J lost 2 bases, and 12 bases lay in between. The CDR3 is 14 residues long. CDR3 in DNA: TGCGCCAGCAGTGTCGGGGAGACGGCCTACGAGCAGTACTTC. Translation gives CASSVGETAYEQYF.

The V gene is TRBV21-1, the J gene TRBJ2-7; TRBD1 is the table's D call and was not checked against the DNA. TRBV21-1 is labeled a pseudogene. There are 17 residues in the CDR3. The CDR3 sequence: CASSKADGRAAPYEQYF. The CDR3 coding sequence is TGTGCCAGCAGCAAAGCCGATGGCAGGGCTGCTCCCTACGAGCAGTACTTC.

V is TRBV7-9 and J is TRBJ2-4; D ambiguous. V lost 2 bases, J lost 3 bases, and 5 bases lay in between. This CDR3 comprises 13 residues. Germline-derived CDR1 and CDR2 are SEHNR and FQNEAQ (reference sequence). CDR3 in DNA: TGTGCCAGCAGCTTATCGGGCAAAAACATTCAGTACTTC. As protein: CASSLSGKNIQYF.

This CDR3 reads CATSKGLIYEQYF. The CDR3 DNA follows: TGTGCCACCAGCAAAGGACTCATCTACGAGCAGTACTTC. This chain joins TRBV15 and TRBJ2-7; possible D gene TRBD2, 5 bases. This CDR3 region has 13 residues. Germline V gives CDR1 LNHNV, CDR2 YYDKDF (reference sequence). The V gene lost 4 bases and the J gene lost 3 bases, with 10 bases spanning the gap.